This T cell receptor beta chain originates from a study of cytomegalovirus exposure and HLA in healthy donors. Points from the study as a whole: In vitro testing confirmed a few CMV-associated chains as specific for CMV antigens.

The PCR employed 60 Vbeta primers together with 13 Jbeta primers. Assay: immunoSEQ multiplex PCR; the TCRdb copy retains only in-frame clones and omits some. The data show approximately 150,000 clones, around 76% seen once. This CDR3 has 14 amino acids. Losses at the gene ends were 0 bases for V and 7 bases for J; bases not matched to a gene: 4. Germline lookup yields CDR1 SGDLS and CDR2 YYNGEE. This clone has just one count. Its antigen is not identified. Sequences were obtained from PBMCs. This clonotype was sampled from a man in his forties in good health and CMV-seronegative. This chain links TRBV9 with TRBJ1-2; TRBD1 agrees at 9 bases. DNA for the CDR3: TGTGCCAGCAGCGTAGCCTCGACAGGGGGTGGCTACACCTTC. Amino acids: CASSVASTGGGYTF. Variable domain in full (rest from reference TRBV9 and TRBJ1-2): DSGVTQTPKHLITATGQRVTLRCSPRSGDLSVYWYQQSLDQGLQFLIQYYNGEERAKGNILERFSAQQFPDLHSELNLSSLELGDSALYFCASSVASTGGGYTFGSGTRLTVV.